These 32 T cell receptor beta chains originate from one sample sequenced in a study of low-dose radiotherapy and immunotherapy resistance in tumors. Described time point: after trial treatment. As to treatment: LDRT plus nivolumab, ipilimumab, low-dose cyclophosphamide and aspirin (RACIN trial). Primers targeting TRAV and TRBV primed first-strand cDNA, covering alpha and beta chains. The authors amplified TCRs for about 20 PCR cycles with a constant-region primer and a V-primer adapter. TCRdb reanalysed the reads using MiXCR and keeps one entry per CDR3 protein. The sample lists about 30,000 distinct CDR3 sequences, around 50% occurring once. The input for sequencing was PBMCs, taken after low-dose radiotherapy plus immunotherapy. All receptors come from a male donor with gallbladder cancer.

The V and J genes are TRBV5-6 and TRBJ2-1; unclear D gene. Trimming pared 2 bases from V and 3 bases from J, leaving 12 bases between. The CDR3 is made up of 15 amino acids. The germline gives CDR1 SGHDT, CDR2 YYEEEE. The CDR3 DNA is TGTGCCAGCAGCTTTCGTATGGGTGGCTACAATGAGCAGTTCTTC. Protein sequence: CASSFRMGGYNEQFF.

This clonotype is medium-sized in the sample. The chain carries TRBV5-6 and TRBJ2-5, with 9 bases aligning to TRBD1. Losses at the gene ends were 0 bases for V and 2 bases for J; bases not matched to a gene: 8. Looked up from germline, CDR1 is SGHDT and CDR2 is YYEEEE. There are 17 residues in the CDR3. The chain's CDR3 is CASSLVVGTGRQETQYF. In DNA form, the CDR3 reads TGTGCCAGCAGCTTGGTTGTTGGGACAGGGAGGCAAGAGACCCAGTACTTC.

The V call is TRBV6-6, the J call TRBJ2-7, with 9 bases aligning to TRBD2. Germline trimming cut 7 bases from V and 4 bases from J; bases unmatched to any gene: 11. CDR3 size: 15 residues. Germline loops: CDR1 MNHNY, CDR2 SVGAGI (reference sequence). The CDR3 here is CASMGTRLAEYEQYF. The CDR3 DNA reads as TGTGCCAGCATGGGTACACGACTAGCGGAATACGAGCAGTACTTC.

This chain links TRBV6-6 with TRBJ2-3; TRBD2 matches at 10 bases. The J segment lost 2 bases and the V segment lost 10 bases, leaving 12 bases of the junction unmatched. Per germline, CDR1 MNHNY and CDR2 SVGAGI (reference sequence). The CDR3 loop spans 16 amino acids. The CDR3 loop is CATSKASGGFTDTQYF. CDR3 DNA sequence: TGTGCCACTTCTAAGGCTAGCGGGGGCTTCACAGATACGCAGTATTTT.

The genes are TRBV12-5 and TRBJ2-3; TRBD2 matches 12 bases. The germline V gene has CDR1 LGHNT and CDR2 FRNRAP. This CDR3 has 16 residues. V gave up 7 bases and J gave up 4 bases; unmatched junction bases: 9. CDR3 region: CASDRGLAGTSDTQYF. In nucleotides, the CDR3 is TGTGCTAGTGACCGCGGACTAGCGGGAACCTCAGATACGCAGTATTTT.

Notes on this clonotype: A far larger clone is one nucleotide away, so this likely arose from a read error. J is TRBJ2-1 and V is TRBV2; 9 bases map to TRBD1. J lost 10 bases, V lost 0 bases, and 13 bases had no gene match. The CDR3 spans 17 residues. Germline loops: CDR1 SNHLY, CDR2 FYNNEI. This chain's CDR3 is CASSEAEGQGTAYEQFF. In DNA, the CDR3 is TGTGCCAGCAGTGAAGCTGAAGGACAGGGGACTGCCTACGAGCAGTTCTTC.

The gene calls are TRBV18 and TRBJ1-2; the D gene is possibly TRBD1 (5 bases). V lost 0 bases to trimming and J lost 7 bases, with 18 bases between them. This CDR3 is 16 amino acids long. Germline V gene lookup returns CDR1 KGHSH and CDR2 LQKENI. CDR3 protein: CASSPPSEGSHGGYTF. The CDR3 bases are TGTGCCAGCTCACCACCGTCGGAGGGGAGCCACGGTGGCTACACCTTC.

This clonotype was found many times. J is TRBJ2-5 and V is TRBV10-1; D may be TRBD1 (5 bases). The V and J ends lost 6 bases and 5 bases respectively, with 13 bases between them. Germline V gene sequence: CDR1 WNHNN, CDR2 SYGVQD (reference sequence). The CDR3 sequence is 13 residues long. In DNA, the CDR3 is TGCGCCAGCAGCAGGGAAGTGGAGGAGACCCAGTACTTC. It encodes CASSREVEETQYF.

The table lists this clonotype with a few counts. This rearrangement joins TRBV7-3 to TRBJ1-1; possible D gene TRBD1, 5 bases. Trimming stripped 4 bases from V and 2 bases from J, with 11 bases between. CDR1 and CDR2 (germline): SGHTA, FQGTGA. This CDR3 region has 14 residues. The CDR3 DNA is TGTGCCAGCAGCTACCAGGGTATTAACACTGAAGCTTTCTTT. Its protein product is CASSYQGINTEAFF.

This clonotype was counted many times. This chain links TRBV27 with TRBJ2-1; 9 bases line up with TRBD2. The CDR3 has 14 residues. Trimming cost V 8 bases and J 4 bases; bases outside gene matches: 6. Looked up from germline, CDR1 is MNHEY and CDR2 is SMNVEV (reference sequence). The CDR3 DNA sequence: TGTGCCAGCTGGTCGCGGGGGGGGTACAATGAGCAGTTCTTC. Its translation is CASWSRGGYNEQFF.

This clonotype is categorized as medium-sized. The V call is TRBV28, the J call TRBJ2-7; D gene ambiguous. Trimming removed 3 bases from V and 0 bases from J, with 21 bases in between. This CDR3 region has 18 residues. Germline V gives CDR1 MDHEN, CDR2 SYDVKM. The CDR3 nucleotides are TGTGCCAGCAGTTTCCCGACATTTTCCCCCGAAGGCTCCTACGAGCAGTACTTC. As protein: CASSFPTFSPEGSYEQYF.

The gene calls are TRBV29-1 and TRBJ2-3; D is uncertain. The CDR3 covers 11 residues. Germline CDR1 is SQVTM and CDR2 is ANQGSEA. The CDR3 nucleotides are TGCGTTGAATTTTCCGCAGATACGCAGTATTTT. This encodes CVEFSADTQYF.

This clonotype has a single count. The chain joins TRBV9 to TRBJ2-7; the D is unclear. V was pared by 4 bases and J by 5 bases, with 16 bases between. The CDR3 consists of 14 residues. Germline CDR1 reads SGDLS; CDR2 reads YYNGEE. CDR3 amino acids: CASSPRVGNHEQYF. The DNA of the CDR3 is TGTGCCAGCAGCCCTCGGGTTGGGAACCACGAGCAGTACTTC.

This chain links TRBV28 with TRBJ2-2; the D gene is possibly TRBD2 (5 bases). V was clipped by 4 bases and J by 7 bases, with 13 bases between them. CDR1 and CDR2 from the germline V gene are MDHEN and SYDVKM. The CDR3 runs 14 residues. CDR3 DNA sequence: TGTGCCAGCAGTTCCGGATCTGAGGGCGGGGAGCTGTTTTTT. Translation: CASSSGSEGGELFF.

The chain uses TRBV6-6 and TRBJ2-2, with D possibly being TRBD1 (5 bases). V was pared by 9 bases and J by 0 bases, with 20 bases between. Germline V gives CDR1 MNHNY, CDR2 SVGAGI (reference sequence). The CDR3 length is 17 residues. The CDR3 here is CASPKAQAPANTGELFF. DNA for the CDR3: TGTGCCAGTCCCAAGGCACAGGCGCCAGCGAACACCGGGGAGCTGTTTTTT.

This clonotype occurred once. The rearrangement links TRBV29-1 to TRBJ1-1; the match to TRBD1 covers 7 bases. V was pared by 4 bases and J by 1 base, with 3 bases of the junction left unmatched. This CDR3 region has 13 residues. Germline V gene lookup returns CDR1 SQVTM and CDR2 ANQGSEA. The CDR3 protein is CSVGTGRNTEAFF. In DNA form, the CDR3 reads TGCAGCGTTGGGACAGGACGGAACACTGAAGCTTTCTTT.

This clonotype qualifies as medium-sized. V is TRBV9 and J is TRBJ2-7, with 8 bases that match TRBD2. The CDR3 is 13 residues long. CDR1 is SGDLS, CDR2 YYNGEE, per germline. Losses at the gene ends were 4 bases for V and 7 bases for J; bases not matched to a gene: 7. In DNA, the CDR3 is TGTGCCAGCAGCCCCGGGGGGGGCGGGGAGCAGTACTTC. Translating gives CASSPGGGGEQYF.

The chain joins TRBV2 to TRBJ2-1, with D perhaps matching TRBD2 (6 bases). The CDR3 is 17 amino acids. V was pared by 10 bases and J by 0 bases, with 22 bases between. Germline CDR1 is SNHLY and CDR2 is FYNNEI. The chain's CDR3 is CATAREAGLSSYNEQFF. The CDR3 DNA reads TGTGCCACCGCCAGGGAGGCGGGACTCAGCTCCTACAATGAGCAGTTCTTC.

This clonotype was recorded at least ten times. The chain joins TRBV7-9 to TRBJ2-3; D uncertain. This CDR3 is 12 amino acids long. The germline gives CDR1 SEHNR, CDR2 FQNEAQ (reference sequence). V was clipped by 3 bases and J by 6 bases, with 7 bases between them. The CDR3 sequence is CASSFAPDTQYF. The DNA of the CDR3 is TGTGCCAGCAGCTTTGCCCCGGATACGCAGTATTTT.

The rearrangement uses TRBV2 and TRBJ2-5; the D gene is possibly TRBD1 (6 bases). Germline-derived CDR1 and CDR2 are SNHLY and FYNNEI. The CDR3 is 15 residues long. Deletions cut 0 bases from V and 1 base from J, with 9 bases between. For the CDR3, the DNA is TGTGCCAGCAGTGAAGCAGGGACAATCCAAGAGACCCAGTACTTC. Amino acid sequence: CASSEAGTIQETQYF.

This rearrangement joins TRBV9 to TRBJ2-3; 12 nucleotides match TRBD1. The CDR3 extends over 16 amino acids. Unmatched junction bases numbered 7, after V lost 4 bases and J lost 4 bases. Per the germline V gene, CDR1 is SGDLS and CDR2 is YYNGEE. CDR3 protein: CASSKRGTGGADTQYF. CDR3 coding DNA: TGTGCCAGCAGCAAGCGAGGGACAGGGGGCGCAGATACGCAGTATTTT.

The chain links TRBV10-3 to TRBJ2-5; D unclear. CDR1 and CDR2 from the germline V gene are ENHRY and SYGVKD. The CDR3 loop spans 14 amino acids. Trimming took off 3 bases at V and 1 base at J, with 9 bases between the two ends. The CDR3 spells CAISDSRSQETQYF. CDR3 coding DNA: TGTGCCATCAGTGATTCGCGGTCCCAAGAGACCCAGTACTTC.

The chain's CDR3 is CASSYPRQGSGNTIYF. Written as DNA, the CDR3 is TGTGCCAGCAGTTACCCTAGACAGGGCTCTGGAAACACCATATATTTT. The V call is TRBV6-1, the J call TRBJ1-3; 7 bases fit TRBD1. This CDR3 spans 16 amino acids. The junction had 7 bases not matched to a gene; V was cut back by 5 bases and J by 0 bases. Germline lookup yields CDR1 MNHNS and CDR2 SASEGT.

This clonotype has a count of ten or more. This chain links TRBV15 with TRBJ2-2, with 16 bases that match TRBD2. Per the germline V gene, CDR1 is LNHNV and CDR2 is YYDKDF (reference sequence). CDR3 length equals 21 residues. The V segment lost 0 bases and the J segment 6 bases; nucleotides outside the gene matches: 13. Here the CDR3 DNA reads TGTGCCACCAGCAGAGATATAATCGGGACTAGCGGGGGGGCCGGTGCCGGGGAGCTGTTTTTT. Residues: CATSRDIIGTSGGAGAGELFF.

This clonotype was seen at least ten times. This chain uses TRBV28 with TRBJ2-7, with TRBD2 matching over 13 bases. This CDR3 spans 19 amino acids. The J segment lost 0 bases and the V segment lost 1 base, leaving 9 bases of the junction unmatched. The V gene's germline CDR1 is MDHEN and CDR2 SYDVKM. The CDR3 DNA sequence: TGTGCCAGCAGTTTATTTGAGGGGACTAGCGGGAAGAGCTCCTACGAGCAGTACTTC. Residues: CASSLFEGTSGKSSYEQYF.

This chain connects TRBV6-5 to TRBJ1-1; TRBD1 might be the D (5 bases). The V gene lost 3 bases and the J gene lost 1 base, with 12 bases spanning the gap. The CDR3 has 15 amino acids. CDR1 and CDR2 from the germline V gene are MNHEY and SVGAGI. The CDR3 DNA sequence: TGTGCCAGCAGTTATTATCCGGGGCCGAACACTGAAGCTTTCTTT. It codes for CASSYYPGPNTEAFF.

On this clonotype itself: A far larger clone is a single base away, which makes a read error likely. The rearrangement links TRBV5-6 to TRBJ2-1, with D unclear. V lost 4 bases and J lost 10, with 12 bases in between. This CDR3 is built from 12 residues. Germline V gives CDR1 SGHDT, CDR2 YYEEEE. CDR3 DNA: TGTGCCAGCAGCCGCTGGGCCTACGAGCAGTTCTTC. Amino acid sequence: CASSRWAYEQFF.

The chain carries TRBV12-3 or TRBV12-4 and TRBJ2-1; 11 bases map to TRBD2. Unmatched junction bases numbered 4, after V lost 0 bases and J lost 3 bases. This CDR3 contains 17 residues. The CDR3 here is CASSLAASGGSYNEQFF. The DNA for the CDR3 is TGTGCCAGCAGTTTAGCTGCTAGCGGGGGGAGCTACAATGAGCAGTTCTTC.

This clonotype was seen a single time. The rearrangement joins TRBV11-2 to TRBJ2-7; D is possibly TRBD2 (6 bases). The germline gives CDR1 SGHAT, CDR2 FQNNGV. Between the trimmed V and J ends, which lost 1 base and 5 bases, there was a span of 9 bases. The CDR3 totals 13 residues. CDR3 DNA: TGTGCCAGCAGCTTAGTGGCGGGGAACGAGCAGTACTTC. Translating gives CASSLVAGNEQYF.

This clonotype was counted at least ten times. This chain joins TRBV29-1 and TRBJ1-1; a possible D gene is TRBD1 (5 bases). CDR1 is SQVTM, CDR2 ANQGSEA, per germline. The V gene lost 6 bases and the J gene lost 3 bases, with 5 bases spanning the gap. The CDR3 has 10 residues. The CDR3 protein is CSVRDTEAFF. The CDR3 region has the DNA TGCAGCGTCAGGGACACTGAAGCTTTCTTT.

Ten or more counts support this clonotype. J is TRBJ1-1 and V is TRBV23-1; 7 bases fit TRBD1. TRBV23-1 belongs to the ORF category, with a function that is uncertain. This CDR3 contains 14 residues. V shed 4 bases, J shed 5 bases, and the junction held 7 bases outside the gene matches. This chain's CDR3 is CASSPDRDQTEAFF. The CDR3 coding sequence is TGCGCCAGCAGTCCAGACAGGGACCAGACTGAAGCTTTCTTT.

This sequence joins TRBV20-1 and TRBJ2-7, with D perhaps TRBD2 (6 bases). This CDR3 contains 15 residues. CDR1 and CDR2 (germline): DFQATT, SNEGSKA (reference sequence). The germline V and J ends were trimmed by 0 bases and 7 bases, with 19 bases remaining between them. DNA for the CDR3: TGCAGTGCTAGAGACACCGGGAGCCCCAAGGTGGAGCAGTACTTC. Amino acids: CSARDTGSPKVEQYF.